This T cell receptor beta chain was documented in a study of post-analysis software for immune sequencing data. Findings and limits, study-wide: Comparison of patients with controls showed a handful of TRBV segments more frequent in patients, TRBV5-6, TRBV5-1 and TRBV20-1 among them.

Trimming took 1 base from V and 5 from J, leaving 3 bases between them. This CDR3 contains 11 residues. Germline CDR1 reads MNHEY; CDR2 reads SVGEGT. Unique molecular identifiers were present in the TCR beta cDNA libraries. TCRdb re-analysed the PCR reads in MiXCR, keeping a single row per CDR3 protein. The table includes roughly 700,000 distinct CDR3 sequences, 30% detected once. Points on this clonotype: Its matching antigen is unknown.

Sequenced sample: blood. This chain joins TRBV6-2 or TRBV6-3 and TRBJ2-7; D is ambiguous. This sequence originates from a girl between 10 and 17 years old with multiple sclerosis. The CDR3 DNA reads as TGTGCCAGCAGTTACTACCACGAGCAGTACTTC. Protein sequence: CASSYYHEQYF.